The 5 T cell receptor beta chains below were found in one sample sequenced in a study of shared clonotypes between healthy human individuals. Sequencing was performed with immunoSEQ multiplex PCR; in TCRdb, only in-frame clones are kept and a portion is missing. Of about 520,000 clones in the sample, over 70% were seen once. The sample was PBMCs. The receptors here all came from a middle-aged woman in good health. Some clones in this sample may be carry-over from other donors' samples.

This clone was counted at least ten times. The chain links TRBV4-2 to TRBJ1-2; possible D gene TRBD1, 5 bases. The CDR3 sequence is 15 residues long. The germline gives CDR1 LGHNA, CDR2 YNFKEQ. V dropped 0 bases and J dropped 1 base, with 9 bases sitting between them. The DNA of the CDR3 is TGTGCCAGCAGCCAAGATATAGGGGATAACTATGGCTACACCTTC. Translation: CASSQDIGDNYGYTF.

This chain uses TRBV7-9 with TRBJ1-5; D uncertain. From germline, CDR1 is SEHNR and CDR2 FQNEAQ (reference sequence). V was clipped by 3 bases and J by 2 bases, with 5 bases between them. CDR3 size: 13 residues. The CDR3 here is CASSFTGNQPQHF. CDR3 nucleotides: TGTGCCAGCAGCTTCACAGGCAATCAGCCCCAGCATTTT.

V is TRBV30 and J is TRBJ1-5; possibly TRBD1 for D (6 bases). This CDR3 has 14 residues. V lost 5 bases and J lost 0, with 11 bases in between. CDR1 GTSNPN and CDR2 SVGIG come from the germline V gene (reference sequence). Here the CDR3 DNA reads TGTGCCTGGGGTACAGGGCGTAGCAATCAGCCCCAGCATTTT. Translation: CAWGTGRSNQPQHF. Full variable domain (outside the CDR3, taken from reference TRBV30 and TRBJ1-5): SQTIHQWPATLVQPVGSPLSLECTVEGTSNPNLYWYRQAAGRGLQLLFYSVGIGQISSEVPQNLSASRPQDRQFILSSKKLLLSDSGFYLCAWGTGRSNQPQHFGDGTRLSIL.

This clone has just a few counts. The chain couples TRBV5-1 to TRBJ1-3, with D possibly matching TRBD1 (5 bases). Germline CDR1 reads SGHRS; CDR2 reads YFSETQ. The CDR3 runs 14 residues. Trimming took 5 bases from V and 3 from J, leaving 12 bases between them. In DNA form, the CDR3 reads TGCGCCAGCAGGCCAGGGAATGGTGGAAACACCATATATTTT. Translating gives CASRPGNGGNTIYF.

The V and J genes are TRBV7-3 and TRBJ2-1, with D possibly TRBD1 on 6 matching bases. Germline CDR1 is SGHTA and CDR2 is FQGTGA. The CDR3 spans 15 residues. Trimming took off 1 base at V and 4 bases at J, with 11 bases between the two ends. In DNA, the CDR3 is TGTGCCAGCAGCTTAATAGGGACACCTTACAATGAGCAGTTCTTC. Protein: CASSLIGTPYNEQFF. The whole variable domain, filled in from reference TRBV7-3 and TRBJ2-1, reads GAGVSQTPSNKVTEKGKYVELRCDPISGHTALYWYRQSLGQGPEFLIYFQGTGAADDSGLPNDRFFAVRPEGSVSTLKIQRTERGDSAVYLCASSLIGTPYNEQFFGPGTRLTVL.